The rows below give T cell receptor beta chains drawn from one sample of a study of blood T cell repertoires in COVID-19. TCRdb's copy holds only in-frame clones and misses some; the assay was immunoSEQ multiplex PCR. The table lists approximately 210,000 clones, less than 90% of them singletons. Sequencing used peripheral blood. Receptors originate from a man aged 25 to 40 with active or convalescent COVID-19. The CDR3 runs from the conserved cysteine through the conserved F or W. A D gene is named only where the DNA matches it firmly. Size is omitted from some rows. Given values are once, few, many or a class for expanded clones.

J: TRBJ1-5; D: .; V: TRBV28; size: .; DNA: TGTGCCAGCAGCCCCGGGACTCCAGGCAATCAGCCCCAGCATTTT; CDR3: CASSPGTPGNQPQHF
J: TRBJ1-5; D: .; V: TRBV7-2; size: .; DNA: TGTGCCAGCAGCCTAACCTCCCCCCCGGCCCAGCATTTT; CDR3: CASSLTSPPAQHF
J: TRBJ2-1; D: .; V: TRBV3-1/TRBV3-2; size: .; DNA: TGTGCCAGCAGCCGCGAGAGCCGGCTACGCGGGAATGAGCAGTTCTTC; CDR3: CASSRESRLRGNEQFF
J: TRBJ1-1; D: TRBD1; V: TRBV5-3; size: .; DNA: TGTGCCAGAAGCCTATATACGGGACAGCGAACGATTAACACTGAAGCTTTCTTT; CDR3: CARSLYTGQRTINTEAFF
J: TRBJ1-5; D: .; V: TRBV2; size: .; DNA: TGTGCCAGCGACGAGGGGGATTATCAGCCCCAGCATTTT; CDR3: CASDEGDYQPQHF
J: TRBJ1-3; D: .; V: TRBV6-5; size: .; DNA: TGTGCCAGCAGTTACAAGGGGCCCCGGGAGAACACCATATATTTT; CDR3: CASSYKGPRENTIYF
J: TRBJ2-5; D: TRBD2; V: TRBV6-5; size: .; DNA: TGTGCCAGCAGACGAATTGCGGGAGGCGGGAAGACCCAGTACTTC; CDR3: CASRRIAGGGKTQYF
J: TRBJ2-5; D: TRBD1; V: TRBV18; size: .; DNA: TGTGCCAGCTCACGGGGACAGAGTGGGGAGACCCAGTACTTC; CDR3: CASSRGQSGETQYF
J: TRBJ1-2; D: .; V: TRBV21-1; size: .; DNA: TGTGCCAGCAGCACCCCAGATCGGGGTCATGGCTACACCTTC; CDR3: CASSTPDRGHGYTF
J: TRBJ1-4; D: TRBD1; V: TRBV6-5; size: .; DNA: TGTGCCAGCAGTAACCGACAGGGGGCTGGTGAAAAACTGTTTTTT; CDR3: CASSNRQGAGEKLFF
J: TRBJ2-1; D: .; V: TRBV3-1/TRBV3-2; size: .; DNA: TGTGCCAGCAGCCTTTGGGAGGGGGTCTACAATGAGCAGTTCTTC; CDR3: CASSLWEGVYNEQFF
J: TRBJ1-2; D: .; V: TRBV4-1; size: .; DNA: TGCGCCAGCAGCCATGTGCCGGGACAATGGGGCTATGGCTACACCTTC; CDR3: CASSHVPGQWGYGYTF
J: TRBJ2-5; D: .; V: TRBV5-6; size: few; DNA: TGTGCCAGCAGCTTGGCAGAAGGAGAAGAGACCCAGTACTTC; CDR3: CASSLAEGEETQYF
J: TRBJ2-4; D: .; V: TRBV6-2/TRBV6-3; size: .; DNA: TGTGCCAGCAGTTACCACCGGGAAAACATTCAGTACTTC; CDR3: CASSYHRENIQYF
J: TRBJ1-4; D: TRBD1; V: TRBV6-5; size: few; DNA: TGTGCCGCAGCCCTCTATAGGGGGCGGGAAAAACTGTTTTTT; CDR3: CAAALYRGREKLFF
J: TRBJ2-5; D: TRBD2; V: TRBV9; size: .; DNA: TGTGCCAGCAGCGTAGTTAGCGGGGGGCGAGAGACCCAGTACTTC; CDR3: CASSVVSGGRETQYF
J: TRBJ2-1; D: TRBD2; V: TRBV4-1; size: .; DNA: TGCGCCAGCAGCCAAGTCTCACCGGGACTAGAACAGTTCTTC; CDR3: CASSQVSPGLEQFF
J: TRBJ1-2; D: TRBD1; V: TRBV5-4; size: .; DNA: TGTGCCAGCAGTTTGGACAGGATTTATGGCTACACCTTC; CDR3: CASSLDRIYGYTF
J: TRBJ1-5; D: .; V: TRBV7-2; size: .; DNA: TGTGCCAGCAGCGCAAACGGGGGTGAGGAGCATTTT; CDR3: CASSANGGEEHF